This TCR beta chain was sequenced for a study of blood T cell repertoires in COVID-19. This clone came up a few times. Libraries were prepared by immunoSEQ multiplex PCR; TCRdb keeps only in-frame clonotypes and omits some of them. Among about 69,000 clones listed, more than 75% were seen once. The germline V and J ends were trimmed by 6 bases and 8 bases, with 17 bases remaining between them. Germline CDR1 and CDR2: MNHEY and SMNVEV (reference sequence). There are 15 residues in the CDR3. This rearrangement joins TRBV27 to TRBJ1-6; D is possibly TRBD1 (6 bases). The receptor was isolated from a human donor in a cohort sampled during active COVID-19. Sequencing input: peripheral blood. In DNA form, the CDR3 reads TGTGCCAGCAGCCCGGACAGTTTGGGGGATTCACCCCTCCACTTT. Translation gives CASSPDSLGDSPLHF.